This T cell receptor (beta chain) appears in the sequencing data of a study of identical twins. TCRdb re-derived calls from the 5' RACE reads in MiXCR, one entry per CDR3 protein. Counted here are around 490,000 distinct CDR3 sequences, around 20% occurring once; the ten biggest clones make up 0.45% to 0.5%. The CDR3 loop spans 12 amino acids. V lost 6 bases and J lost 9, with 14 bases in between. The germline CDR1 and CDR2 sequences are MDHEN and SYDVKM. General observations from the study: Out-of-frame TCR alpha sharing in monozygotic twins exceeded recombination model predictions.

This clonotype has only one observation. Its antigen is not known. This sample was also put to use in a study of yellow fever vaccine responses in identical twins.

The sequencing sample was made of CD4+ T cells sorted from blood. The sequence derives from a woman aged 18-35 years in good health. This chain links TRBV28 with TRBJ1-1; no clear D. The CDR3 region has the DNA TGTGCCAGCAGACCTCCGGGAAGCAAAGCTTTCTTT. This translates into CASRPPGSKAFF.